This T cell receptor (beta chain) originates from a study of T cells in Graves' hyperthyroidism and ophthalmopathy. Amplified TCR beta CDR3 regions derived from RNA transcripts. In the first-round RT-PCR of the TCR CDR3, the HTBI primer set was used. TCRdb used MiXCR to reprocess the multiplex PCR reads, holding one entry per CDR3 protein. Of 480,000 or so distinct CDR3 sequences listed, 13% to 15% were seen once; the top ten hold around 17%. This clonotype was found many times. CDR3 length: 14 amino acids. Trimming left V 5 bases short and J 0 bases short, with 10 bases between. Germline V gene data show CDR1 as KGHSH and CDR2 as LQKENI.

Specimen: blood. The receptor was derived from a woman aged 18 to 35 with Graves' hyperthyroidism. V gene TRBV18 combines with J gene TRBJ1-1, with D perhaps TRBD1 (6 bases). The CDR3 sequence: CASSAQGMNTEAFF. The CDR3 bases are TGTGCCAGCTCAGCACAGGGTATGAACACTGAAGCTTTCTTT.